A single sample is the source of the 23 T cell receptor beta chains below, sequenced in a study of OX40 agonist ivuxolimab in advanced cancers. The method was immunoSEQ multiplex PCR; TCRdb's version includes in-frame clones alone and lacks a portion of them. This sample yields 70,000 to 80,000 clones, of which 80% to 95% are seen a single time; roughly 0.45% belongs to the top ten. The specimen comprised CD4+ or CD8+ T cells sorted from blood, sampled in a trial of the OX40 agonist ivuxolimab. These receptor sequences come from an adult with an advanced solid tumor such as melanoma, head and neck, liver or kidney cancer.

The rearrangement uses TRBV2 and TRBJ1-5; 7 nucleotides match TRBD1. This CDR3 comprises 15 residues. Losses at the gene ends were 1 base for V and 4 bases for J; bases not matched to a gene: 4. Germline CDR1 reads SNHLY; CDR2 reads FYNNEI. CDR3 sequence (DNA): TGTGCCAGCAGTGAAGGGGGGGACAGTAATCAGCCCCAGCATTTT. Residues: CASSEGGDSNQPQHF.

V gene TRBV5-6 combines with J gene TRBJ2-4; TRBD1 matches 8 bases. The trim removed 1 base at V and 6 bases at J, leaving 6 bases unmatched. Germline lookup yields CDR1 SGHDT and CDR2 YYEEEE. The length of the CDR3 is 15 residues. The CDR3 loop is CASSLTGGSVNIQYF. The CDR3 DNA reads TGTGCCAGCAGCTTGACAGGGGGATCGGTAAACATTCAGTACTTC.

Only one count was recorded for this clone. The chain couples TRBV11-2 to TRBJ2-2, with D unclear. Per the germline V gene, CDR1 is SGHAT and CDR2 is FQNNGV. The CDR3 loop spans 15 amino acids. Trimming stripped 1 base from V and 2 bases from J, with 8 bases between. CDR3 in amino acids: CASSLARSNTGELFF. CDR3 in DNA: TGTGCCAGCAGCTTAGCTAGGTCCAACACCGGGGAGCTGTTTTTT.

V is TRBV5-5 and J is TRBJ1-5; D might be TRBD1 (6 bases). Germline-derived CDR1 and CDR2 are SGHKS and YYEKEE (reference sequence). The CDR3 contains 14 residues. The V gene lost 0 bases and the J gene lost 4 bases, with 8 bases spanning the gap. The CDR3 region has the DNA TGTGCCAGCAGCTTGGTCGGACAGAATCAGCCCCAGCATTTT. This codes for CASSLVGQNQPQHF.

The V and J genes are TRBV6-6 and TRBJ2-3; no definite D call. V was shortened by 6 bases and J by 0 bases, with 10 bases between the two germline ends. Germline CDR1 MNHNY, CDR2 SVGAGI (reference sequence). This CDR3 has 14 amino acids. This CDR3 reads CASRTDLSTDTQYF. The CDR3 DNA reads TGTGCCAGCAGGACGGATCTGAGCACAGATACGCAGTATTTT.

The V and J genes are TRBV19 and TRBJ2-7, with TRBD2 matching over 11 bases. The CDR3 spans 17 residues. In germline, CDR1 is LNHDA, CDR2 SQIVND (reference sequence). Germline trimming cut 1 base from V and 2 bases from J; bases unmatched to any gene: 7. Here the CDR3 reads CASSIGLAGGIPYEQYF. DNA of the CDR3: TGTGCCAGTAGTATAGGGCTAGCGGGAGGAATTCCCTACGAGCAGTACTTC.

The genes are TRBV5-6 and TRBJ1-1, with 8 bases that match TRBD1. J was trimmed by 2 bases and V by 2 bases; bases with no gene match: 5. Per the germline V gene, CDR1 is SGHDT and CDR2 is YYEEEE. The CDR3 has 15 residues. CDR3 residues: CASSFRGLGNTEAFF. The CDR3 DNA is TGTGCCAGCAGCTTCAGGGGGCTCGGAAACACTGAAGCTTTCTTT.

In this sample, this clone turned up once. V usage is TRBV15 and J usage is TRBJ2-2; 11 nucleotides agree with TRBD2. The CDR3 contains 18 residues. Unmatched junction bases numbered 10, after V lost 3 bases and J lost 4 bases. Germline CDR1 LNHNV, CDR2 YYDKDF (reference sequence). CDR3 DNA sequence: TGTGCCACCAGCAGGAGCCTTTCTAGCGGGAGGTCCACCGGGGAGCTGTTTTTT. Translated, it gives CATSRSLSSGRSTGELFF.

The chain employs TRBV5-1 and TRBJ1-4; TRBD1 agrees at 7 bases. V lost 4 bases, J lost 0 bases, and 0 bases stayed unmatched. The CDR3 consists of 14 residues. In germline, CDR1 is SGHRS, CDR2 YFSETQ. In DNA, the CDR3 is TGCGCCAGCAGCCAGGGGGCAACTAATGAAAAACTGTTTTTT. The encoded protein is CASSQGATNEKLFF.

The sample holds a few counts of this clone. V and J are TRBV30 and TRBJ1-3; D ambiguous. Per germline, CDR1 GTSNPN and CDR2 SVGIG (reference sequence). CDR3 length: 12 amino acids. This CDR3 reads CAAGRGGNTIYF. The DNA of the CDR3 is TGTGCTGCAGGCAGAGGGGGAAACACCATATATTTT.

The chain recombines TRBV27 with TRBJ2-6; 8 bases agree with TRBD1. There are 15 residues in the CDR3. After removal of 7 bases from V and 2 bases from J, the junction contained 4 bases not matched to a gene. The germline V gene has CDR1 MNHEY and CDR2 SMNVEV (reference sequence). The CDR3 coding sequence is TGTGCCAGCACGTCACAGGGGGCTGGGGCCAACGTCCTGACTTTC. Translated, it gives CASTSQGAGANVLTF.

The chain carries TRBV11-3 and TRBJ2-7, with a weak D call TRBD2 (6 bases). Trimming pared 6 bases from V and 0 bases from J, leaving 15 bases between. The CDR3 contains 15 residues. In germline, CDR1 is SGHNT, CDR2 YENEEA. The CDR3 protein is CASSSGVVGSYEQYF. CDR3 DNA sequence: TGTGCCAGCAGTTCGGGGGTAGTGGGCTCCTACGAGCAGTACTTC.

The CDR3 nucleotides are TGTGCCAGCAGTTACTCGACAGGCTACGAGCAGTACTTC. This codes for CASSYSTGYEQYF. The chain has TRBV6-5 and TRBJ2-7; maybe TRBD1 (6 bases). Germline CDR1 and CDR2: MNHEY and SVGAGI. The CDR3 contains 13 residues. The germline V and J ends were trimmed by 0 bases and 3 bases, with 6 bases remaining between them.

The chain has TRBV6-5 and TRBJ2-3; 7 positions agree with TRBD1. CDR3 size: 15 residues. The V gene's germline CDR1 is MNHEY and CDR2 SVGAGI. V dropped 6 bases and J dropped 2; count of bases not matched to a gene: 8. CDR3 sequence reads: CASSFYGQDTDTQYF. For the CDR3, the DNA is TGTGCCAGCAGCTTTTACGGACAGGACACAGATACGCAGTATTTT.

The CDR3 loop reads CASSLVLYEQYF. The CDR3 nucleotides are TGTGCCAGCAGCTTAGTCCTCTACGAGCAGTACTTC. The genes are TRBV11-3 and TRBJ2-7; D is unresolved. CDR1 and CDR2 from the germline V gene are SGHNT and YENEEA. The CDR3 is 12 amino acids. V gave up 1 base and J gave up 3 bases, with 4 bases separating them.

The rearrangement uses TRBV6-1 and TRBJ2-3, with 10 bases matching TRBD1. The trim removed 4 bases at V and 3 bases at J, leaving 4 bases unmatched. In germline, CDR1 is MNHNS, CDR2 SASEGT. This CDR3 is built from 15 residues. The CDR3 nucleotides read TGTGCCAGCAGTGCCGGGACAGGGGTTACAGATACGCAGTATTTT. It translates to CASSAGTGVTDTQYF.

The chain links TRBV30 to TRBJ2-1; D is undetermined. The V gene lost 2 bases and the J gene lost 4 bases, with 6 bases spanning the gap. Germline CDR1 and CDR2: GTSNPN and SVGIG (reference sequence). This CDR3 is 12 amino acids long. CDR3 nucleotide sequence: TGTGCCTGGAGTACCACATACAATGAGCAGTTCTTC. This translates into CAWSTTYNEQFF.

The gene calls are TRBV27 and TRBJ2-5, with D possibly being TRBD1 or TRBD2 (5 bases each). Germline CDR1 reads MNHEY; CDR2 reads SMNVEV (reference sequence). Trimming removed 3 bases from V and 1 base from J, with 12 bases in between. This CDR3 is 15 amino acids long. The CDR3 protein is CASSLGVSTQETQYF. Here the CDR3 DNA reads TGTGCCAGCAGTTTGGGGGTGTCGACCCAAGAGACCCAGTACTTC.

V and J are TRBV25-1 and TRBJ2-2; 9 nucleotides agree with TRBD1. With V trimmed by 6 bases and J by 3 bases, 2 bases remained unmatched. Germline V gives CDR1 MGHDK, CDR2 SYGVNS. This CDR3 is built from 14 residues. The CDR3 sequence is CASRQGAYTGELFF. CDR3 nucleotides: TGTGCCAGCAGACAGGGGGCCTACACCGGGGAGCTGTTTTTT.

J is TRBJ1-2 and V is TRBV5-1, with D perhaps TRBD1 (6 bases). Looked up from germline, CDR1 is SGHRS and CDR2 is YFSETQ. The CDR3 has 13 amino acids. V dropped 0 bases and J dropped 6 bases, with 9 bases sitting between them. CDR3 in amino acids: CASSLAGANGYTF. The CDR3 DNA reads TGCGCCAGCAGCTTGGCAGGGGCAAATGGCTACACCTTC.

This chain links TRBV6-5 with TRBJ1-3, with 7 bases that match TRBD1. The V and J ends lost 5 bases and 5 bases, in that order; junction bases with no gene match: 6. Germline lookup yields CDR1 MNHEY and CDR2 SVGAGI. The CDR3 spans 14 residues. The CDR3 reads CASSARTGRNTIYF. CDR3 coding DNA: TGTGCCAGCAGTGCACGGACAGGACGAAACACCATATATTTT.

This clone was counted once. The chain links TRBV7-7 to TRBJ2-5; D is perhaps TRBD2 (6 bases). The CDR3 covers 13 residues. Germline CDR1 SSHAT, CDR2 FNYEAQ (reference sequence). Trimming left V 5 bases short and J 5 bases short, with 12 bases between. CDR3 DNA sequence: TGTGCCAGCAGCCCCGGAGGGAGTGAGACCCAGTACTTC. This encodes CASSPGGSETQYF. The full variable domain, rest sourced from reference TRBV7-7 and TRBJ2-5, is GAGVSQSPRYKVTKRGQDVTLRCDPISSHATLYWYQQALGQGPEFLTYFNYEAQPDKSGLPSDRFSAERPEGSISTLTIQRTEQRDSAMYRCASSPGGSETQYFGPGTRLLVL.

The chain links TRBV25-1 to TRBJ2-1; 7 bases are shared with TRBD2. Germline lookup yields CDR1 MGHDK and CDR2 SYGVNS. J gave up 0 bases and V 5 bases, and 7 bases lay outside the gene matches. CDR3 size: 16 residues. CDR3 protein: CASSSSSGSSYNEQFF. CDR3 DNA: TGTGCCAGCAGTAGCTCTAGCGGCTCCTCCTACAATGAGCAGTTCTTC.